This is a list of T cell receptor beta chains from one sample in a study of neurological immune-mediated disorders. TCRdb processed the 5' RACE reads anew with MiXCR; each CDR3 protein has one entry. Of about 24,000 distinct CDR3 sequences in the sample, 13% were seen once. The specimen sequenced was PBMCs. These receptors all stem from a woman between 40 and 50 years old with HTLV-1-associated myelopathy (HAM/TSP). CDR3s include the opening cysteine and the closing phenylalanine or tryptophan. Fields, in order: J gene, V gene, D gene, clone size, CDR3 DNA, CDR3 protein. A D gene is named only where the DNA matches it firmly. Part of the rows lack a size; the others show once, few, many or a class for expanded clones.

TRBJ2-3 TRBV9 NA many TGTGCCAGCCGTCGAGGAAGGGGCACAGATACGCAGTATTTT CASRRGRGTDTQYF
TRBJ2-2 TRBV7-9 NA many TGTGCCAGCAGCTCCCCCGACTACACCGGGGAGCTGTTTTTT CASSSPDYTGELFF
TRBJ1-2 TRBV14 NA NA TGTGCCAGCAGCCAAGATAGGACCTATGGCTACACCTTC CASSQDRTYGYTF
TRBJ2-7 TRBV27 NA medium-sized TGTGCCAGCAGTCATGACGCCGCCTACGAGCAGTACTTC CASSHDAAYEQYF
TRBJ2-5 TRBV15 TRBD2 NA TGTGCCACCAGCAGCGTAGCGGGGGGCTCCGATACCCAGTACTTC CATSSVAGGSDTQYF
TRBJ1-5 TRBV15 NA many TGTGCCACTCCACTAGGCAGGGCCCAGAATCAGCCCCAGCATTTT CATPLGRAQNQPQHF
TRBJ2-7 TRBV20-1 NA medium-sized TGCAGTGCACTGGACTATAGCTCAGACGAGCAGTACTTC CSALDYSSDEQYF
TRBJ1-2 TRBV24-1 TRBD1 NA TGTGCCACCAGTGACCCCGGGACAGGGGTGGATGGCTACACCTTC CATSDPGTGVDGYTF
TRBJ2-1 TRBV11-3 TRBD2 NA TGTGCCAGCAGCTTAGGAGCGGGGGGTGTCACTGAGCAGTTCTTC CASSLGAGGVTEQFF
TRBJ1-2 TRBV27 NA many TGTGCCAGCAGTGCGTATCTGGAGGGTATCCATGGCTACACCTTC CASSAYLEGIHGYTF
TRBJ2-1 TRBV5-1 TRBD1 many TGCGCCAGCAGCTGGGGGACAGACCGTAATGAGCAGTTCTTC CASSWGTDRNEQFF
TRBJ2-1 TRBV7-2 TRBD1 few TGTGCCAGCAGCTTAGATCACAGGGGGCTGAGAGAGCAGTTCTTC CASSLDHRGLREQFF
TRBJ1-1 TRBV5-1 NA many TGCGCCAGCAGCTTGAAAAGCCGTGACACTGAAGCTTTCTTT CASSLKSRDTEAFF
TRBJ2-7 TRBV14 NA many TGTGCCAGCAGCAGGACAGTATACGAGCAGTACTTC CASSRTVYEQYF
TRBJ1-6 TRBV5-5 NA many TGTGCCAGCAGCTTGTTGGCCTTACGAGCATCACCCCTCCACTTT CASSLLALRASPLHF
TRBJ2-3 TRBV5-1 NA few TGCGCCAGCAGCTTGGGGGGCCGGGCAGATACGCAGTATTTT CASSLGGRADTQYF